The T cell receptor beta chain described here comes from a study of control samples from healthy donors and cancer patients (dated by TCRdb to the early 2020s). Taken from cysteine to phenylalanine, the CDR3 has 16 residues. The DNA shown is the 48-base CDR3, in frame from base 1. V and J are truncated by 4 bases and 4 bases respectively, leaving an intervening sequence of 18 bases. The germline V gene gives CDR1 as KGHDR and CDR2 as SFDVKD. Library method: the immunoSEQ multiplex PCR assay. TCRdb re-hosts the immuneACCESS table, in-frame sequences only. Its copies lack some clones; in the studies checked, an unresolved V gene accounts for under half of them, and the cause for the rest is not known. This sample has around 57,000 clones in its table, and under 95% of those were observed once. 0.91% of the sample is held by the ten biggest clonotypes. Notes on this clone: This clone's antigen is unknown. Per-base qualities were not stored, and no clone one base away is much larger.

The TCR originated in a man in his thirties or forties with colorectal cancer. The V gene is TRBV24-1 and the J gene is TRBJ1-1, with a weak D call of TRBD1 (5 bases match). The material sequenced was PBMCs. The DNA is as follows: TGTGCCACCAGTGACGGTGGGGGGGTCGCCGGCACTGAAGCTTTCTTT. Its product reads: CATSDGGGVAGTEAFF.